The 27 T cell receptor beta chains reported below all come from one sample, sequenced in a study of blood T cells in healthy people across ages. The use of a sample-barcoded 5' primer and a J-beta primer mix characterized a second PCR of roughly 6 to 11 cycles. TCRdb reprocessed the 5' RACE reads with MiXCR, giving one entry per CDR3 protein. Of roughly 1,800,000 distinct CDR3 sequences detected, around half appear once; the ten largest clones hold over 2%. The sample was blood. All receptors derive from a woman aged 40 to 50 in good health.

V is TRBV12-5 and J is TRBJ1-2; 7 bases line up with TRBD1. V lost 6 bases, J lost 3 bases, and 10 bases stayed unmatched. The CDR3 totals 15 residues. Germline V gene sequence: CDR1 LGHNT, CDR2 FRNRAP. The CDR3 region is CASGPTRDSYYGYTF. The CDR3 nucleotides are TGTGCTAGTGGGCCAACCCGGGACAGTTACTATGGCTACACCTTC.

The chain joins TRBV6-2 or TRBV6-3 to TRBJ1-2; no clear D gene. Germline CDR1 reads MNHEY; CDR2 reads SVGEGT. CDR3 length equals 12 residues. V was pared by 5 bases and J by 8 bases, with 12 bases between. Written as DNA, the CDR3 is TGTGCCAGCAGTACCTCGATCGGCGGCTACACCTTC. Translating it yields CASSTSIGGYTF.

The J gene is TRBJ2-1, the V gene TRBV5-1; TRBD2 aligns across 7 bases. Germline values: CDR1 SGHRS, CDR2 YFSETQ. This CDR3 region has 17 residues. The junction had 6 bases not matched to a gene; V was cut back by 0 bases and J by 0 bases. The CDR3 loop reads CASSLASGDYSYNEQFF. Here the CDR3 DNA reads TGCGCCAGCAGCTTGGCCTCGGGGGACTACTCCTACAATGAGCAGTTCTTC. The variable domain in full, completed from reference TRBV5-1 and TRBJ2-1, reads KAGVTQTPRYLIKTRGQQVTLSCSPISGHRSVSWYQQTPGQGLQFLFEYFSETQRNKGNFPGRFSGRQFSNSRSEMNVSTLELGDSALYLCASSLASGDYSYNEQFFGPGTRLTVL.

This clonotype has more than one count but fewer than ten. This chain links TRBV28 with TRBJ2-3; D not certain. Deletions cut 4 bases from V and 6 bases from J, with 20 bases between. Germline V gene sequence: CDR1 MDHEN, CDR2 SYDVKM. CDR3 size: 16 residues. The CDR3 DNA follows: TGTGCCAGCAGTTATGGTTGGAATCCTCCAAGGGATACGCAGTATTTT. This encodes CASSYGWNPPRDTQYF.

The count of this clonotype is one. This CDR3 reads CASSSPGQDNSPLHF. DNA of the CDR3: TGTGCCAGCAGCTCCCCGGGACAGGACAATTCACCCCTCCACTTT. J is TRBJ1-6 and V is TRBV13; 8 nucleotides match TRBD1. In germline, CDR1 is PRHDT, CDR2 FYEKMQ (reference sequence). The CDR3 has 15 residues. V shed 4 bases, J shed 7 bases, and the junction held 6 bases outside the gene matches.

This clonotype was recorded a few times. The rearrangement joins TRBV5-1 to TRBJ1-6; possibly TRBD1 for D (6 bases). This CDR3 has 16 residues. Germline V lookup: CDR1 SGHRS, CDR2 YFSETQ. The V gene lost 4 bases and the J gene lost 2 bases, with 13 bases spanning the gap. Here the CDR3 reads CASSEGVEAYNSPLHF. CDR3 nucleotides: TGCGCCAGCAGCGAGGGGGTAGAAGCCTATAATTCACCCCTCCACTTT.

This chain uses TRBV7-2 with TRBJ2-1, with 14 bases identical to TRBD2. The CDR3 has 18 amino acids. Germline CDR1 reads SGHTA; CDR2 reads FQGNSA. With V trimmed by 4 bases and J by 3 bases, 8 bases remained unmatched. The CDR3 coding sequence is TGTGCCAGCAGCTCCGGACTAGCGGGGGGCCGACTCTACAATGAGCAGTTCTTC. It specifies CASSSGLAGGRLYNEQFF.

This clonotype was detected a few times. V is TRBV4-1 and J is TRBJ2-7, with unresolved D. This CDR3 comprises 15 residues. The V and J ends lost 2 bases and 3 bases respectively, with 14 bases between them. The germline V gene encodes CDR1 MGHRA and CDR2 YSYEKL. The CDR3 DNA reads TGCGCCAGCAGCCAAACAAAAGCCACGGGCTACGAGCAGTACTTC. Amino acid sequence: CASSQTKATGYEQYF.

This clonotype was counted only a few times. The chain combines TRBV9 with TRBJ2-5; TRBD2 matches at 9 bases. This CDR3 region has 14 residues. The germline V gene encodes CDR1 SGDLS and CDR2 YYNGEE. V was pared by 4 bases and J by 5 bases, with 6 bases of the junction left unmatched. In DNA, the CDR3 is TGTGCCAGCAGCACCGGGACTAGCTTGGAGACCCAGTACTTC. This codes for CASSTGTSLETQYF. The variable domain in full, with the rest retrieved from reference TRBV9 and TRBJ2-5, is DSGVTQTPKHLITATGQRVTLRCSPRSGDLSVYWYQQSLDQGLQFLIQYYNGEERAKGNILERFSAQQFPDLHSELNLSSLELGDSALYFCASSTGTSLETQYFGPGTRLLVL.

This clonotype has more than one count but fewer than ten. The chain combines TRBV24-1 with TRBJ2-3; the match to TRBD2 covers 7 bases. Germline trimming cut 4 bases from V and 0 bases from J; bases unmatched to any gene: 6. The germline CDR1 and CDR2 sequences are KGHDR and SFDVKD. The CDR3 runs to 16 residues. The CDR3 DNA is TGTGCCACCAGTGACCCTGGACTAGTCAGCACAGATACGCAGTATTTT. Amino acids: CATSDPGLVSTDTQYF.

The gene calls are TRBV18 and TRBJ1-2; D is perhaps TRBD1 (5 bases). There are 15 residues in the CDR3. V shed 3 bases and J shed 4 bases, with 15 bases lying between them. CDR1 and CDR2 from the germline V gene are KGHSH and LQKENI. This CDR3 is CASSPDKGQTYGYTF. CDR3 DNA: TGTGCCAGCTCACCGGACAAGGGGCAGACCTATGGCTACACCTTC.

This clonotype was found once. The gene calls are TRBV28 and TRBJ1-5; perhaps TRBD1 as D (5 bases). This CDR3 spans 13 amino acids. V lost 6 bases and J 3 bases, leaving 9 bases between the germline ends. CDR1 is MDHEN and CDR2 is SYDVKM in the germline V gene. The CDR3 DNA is TGTGCCAGCAGGAGGGACCCCAATCAGCCCCAGCATTTT. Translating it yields CASRRDPNQPQHF.

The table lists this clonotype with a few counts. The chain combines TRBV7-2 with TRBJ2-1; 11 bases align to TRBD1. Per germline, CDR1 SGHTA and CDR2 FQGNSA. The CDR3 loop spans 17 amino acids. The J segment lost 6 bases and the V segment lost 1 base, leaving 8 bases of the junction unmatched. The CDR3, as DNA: TGTGCCAGCAGCTTAGTTTCGGGGACAGGGGGGTTCAATGAGCAGTTCTTC. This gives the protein CASSLVSGTGGFNEQFF.

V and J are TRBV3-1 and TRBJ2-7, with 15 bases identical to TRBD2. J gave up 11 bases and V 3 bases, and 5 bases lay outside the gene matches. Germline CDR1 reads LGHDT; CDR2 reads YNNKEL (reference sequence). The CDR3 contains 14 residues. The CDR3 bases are TGTGCCAGCAGCCACCGGACTAGCGGGGGGGCGGAGTACTTC. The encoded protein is CASSHRTSGGAEYF.

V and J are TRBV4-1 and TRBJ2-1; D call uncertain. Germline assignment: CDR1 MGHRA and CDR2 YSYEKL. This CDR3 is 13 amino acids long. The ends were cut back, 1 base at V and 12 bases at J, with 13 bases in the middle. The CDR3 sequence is CASSQASFGWQFF. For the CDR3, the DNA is TGCGCCAGCAGCCAAGCGAGTTTCGGGTGGCAGTTCTTC.

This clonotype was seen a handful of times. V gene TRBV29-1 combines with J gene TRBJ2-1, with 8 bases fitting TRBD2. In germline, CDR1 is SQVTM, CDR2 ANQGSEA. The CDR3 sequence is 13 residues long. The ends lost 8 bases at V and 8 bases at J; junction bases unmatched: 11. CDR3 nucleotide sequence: TGCAGCTCGCGCGGGGGGAATAGCTATGAGCAGTTCTTC. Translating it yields CSSRGGNSYEQFF.

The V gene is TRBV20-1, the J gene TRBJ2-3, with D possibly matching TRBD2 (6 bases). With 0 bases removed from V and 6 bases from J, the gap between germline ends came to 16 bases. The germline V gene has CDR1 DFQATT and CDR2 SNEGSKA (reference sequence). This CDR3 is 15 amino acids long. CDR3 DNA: TGCAGTGCTAGAGATTCGCAGGGAGGAGGGGATACGCAGTATTTT. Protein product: CSARDSQGGGDTQYF.

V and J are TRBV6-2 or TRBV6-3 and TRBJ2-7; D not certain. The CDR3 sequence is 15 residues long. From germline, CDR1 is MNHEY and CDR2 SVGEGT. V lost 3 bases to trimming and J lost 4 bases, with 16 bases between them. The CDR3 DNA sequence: TGTGCCAGCAGTTATTTTGGAACCCCATCATACGAGCAGTACTTC. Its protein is CASSYFGTPSYEQYF.

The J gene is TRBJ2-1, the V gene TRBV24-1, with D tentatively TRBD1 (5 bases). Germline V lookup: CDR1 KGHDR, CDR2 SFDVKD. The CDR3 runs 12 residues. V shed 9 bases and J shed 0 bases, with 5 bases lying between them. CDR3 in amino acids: CATQGSYNEQFF. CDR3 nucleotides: TGTGCCACCCAGGGCTCCTACAATGAGCAGTTCTTC.

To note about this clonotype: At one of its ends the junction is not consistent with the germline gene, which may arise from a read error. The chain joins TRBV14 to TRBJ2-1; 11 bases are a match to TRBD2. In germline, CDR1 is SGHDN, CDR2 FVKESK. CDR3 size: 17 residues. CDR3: CVSSQDLPTSGGNEQFF. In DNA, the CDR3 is TGTGTCAGCAGCCAAGATCTACCTACTAGCGGGGGCAATGAGCAGTTCTTC.

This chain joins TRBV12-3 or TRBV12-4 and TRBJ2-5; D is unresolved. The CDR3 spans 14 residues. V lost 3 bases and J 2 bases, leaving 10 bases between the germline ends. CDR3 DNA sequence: TGTGCCAGCAGTTTCCCACGGAAACAAGAGACCCAGTACTTC. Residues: CASSFPRKQETQYF.

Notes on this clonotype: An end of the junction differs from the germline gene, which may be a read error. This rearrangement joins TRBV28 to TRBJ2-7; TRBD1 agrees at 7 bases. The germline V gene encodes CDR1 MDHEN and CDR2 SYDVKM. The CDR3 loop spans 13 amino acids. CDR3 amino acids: CASSDGTVYGQYF. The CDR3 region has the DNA TGTGCCAGCAGCGACGGGACAGTTTACGGGCAGTACTTC.

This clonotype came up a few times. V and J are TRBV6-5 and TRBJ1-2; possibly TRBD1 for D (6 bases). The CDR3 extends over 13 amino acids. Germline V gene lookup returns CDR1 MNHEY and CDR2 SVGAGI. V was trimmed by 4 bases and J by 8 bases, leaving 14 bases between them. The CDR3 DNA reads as TGTGCCAGCAGTTTAACAGGGACGGGCGGCTACACCTTC. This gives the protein CASSLTGTGGYTF.

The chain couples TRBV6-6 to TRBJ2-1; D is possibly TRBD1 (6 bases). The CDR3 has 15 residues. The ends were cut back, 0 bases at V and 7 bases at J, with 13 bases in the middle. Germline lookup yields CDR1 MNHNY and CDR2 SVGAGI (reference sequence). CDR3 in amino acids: CASSYSGAERNEQFF. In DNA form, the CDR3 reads TGTGCCAGCAGTTACTCGGGGGCCGAGAGGAATGAGCAGTTCTTC.

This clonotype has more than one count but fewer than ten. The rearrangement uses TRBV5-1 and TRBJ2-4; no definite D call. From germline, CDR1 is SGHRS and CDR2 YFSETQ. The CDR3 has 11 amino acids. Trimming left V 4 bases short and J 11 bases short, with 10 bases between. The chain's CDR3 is CASSLGELQYF. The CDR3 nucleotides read TGCGCCAGCAGCCTGGGCGAGCTTCAGTACTTC.

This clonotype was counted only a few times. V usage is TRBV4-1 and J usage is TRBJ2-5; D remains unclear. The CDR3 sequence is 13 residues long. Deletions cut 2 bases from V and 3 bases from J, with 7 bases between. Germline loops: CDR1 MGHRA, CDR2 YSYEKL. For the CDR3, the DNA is TGCGCCAGCAGCCAACCTAGAGAAGAGACCCAGTACTTC. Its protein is CASSQPREETQYF.

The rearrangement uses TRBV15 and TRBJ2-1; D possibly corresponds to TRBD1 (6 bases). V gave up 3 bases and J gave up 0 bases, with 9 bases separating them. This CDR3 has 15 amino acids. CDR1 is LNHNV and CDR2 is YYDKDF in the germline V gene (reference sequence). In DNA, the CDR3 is TGTGCCACCAGCAGGGACAGAAGCTCCTACAATGAGCAGTTCTTC. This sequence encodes CATSRDRSSYNEQFF.